This T cell receptor beta chain was identified in a study of blood T cells in healthy people across ages. General study points: Expanded clonotype shifts may have been confounded, as the donors had an unknown CMV status.

The authors ran a second PCR of about 7 to 11 cycles using a sample-barcoded 5' primer and a J-beta primer mix. Unique molecular identifiers of 12 random nucleotides labeled each cDNA. TCRdb redid the calling of the 5' RACE reads with MiXCR, one entry per CDR3 protein. Of roughly 800,000 distinct CDR3 sequences listed, about 53% are singletons. A note on this clonotype: The antigen remains undetermined.

With 3 bases clipped from V and 8 bases from J, the junction kept 7 bases outside the gene matches. In germline, CDR1 is SGHRS, CDR2 YFSETQ. This CDR3 comprises 14 residues. The sequencing sample was made of blood. This chain uses TRBV5-1 with TRBJ2-1, with 8 nucleotides matching TRBD2. The TCR sequence derives from an elderly man in good health. The CDR3 loop reads CASSSGLVVDEQFF. CDR3 in DNA: TGCGCCAGCAGCTCGGGACTAGTGGTCGATGAGCAGTTCTTC.